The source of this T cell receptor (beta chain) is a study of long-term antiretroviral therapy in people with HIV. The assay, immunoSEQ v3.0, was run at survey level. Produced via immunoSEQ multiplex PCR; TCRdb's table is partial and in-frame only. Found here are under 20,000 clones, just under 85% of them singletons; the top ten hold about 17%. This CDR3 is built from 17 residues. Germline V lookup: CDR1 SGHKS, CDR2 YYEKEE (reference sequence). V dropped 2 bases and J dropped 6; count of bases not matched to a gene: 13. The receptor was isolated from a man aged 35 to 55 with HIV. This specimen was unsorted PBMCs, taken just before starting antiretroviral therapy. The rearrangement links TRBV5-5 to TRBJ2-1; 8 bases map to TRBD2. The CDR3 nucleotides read TGTGCCAGCAGCTTTTCAGTGGGACTAGACGTATTCAATGAGCAGTTCTTC. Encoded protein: CASSFSVGLDVFNEQFF.